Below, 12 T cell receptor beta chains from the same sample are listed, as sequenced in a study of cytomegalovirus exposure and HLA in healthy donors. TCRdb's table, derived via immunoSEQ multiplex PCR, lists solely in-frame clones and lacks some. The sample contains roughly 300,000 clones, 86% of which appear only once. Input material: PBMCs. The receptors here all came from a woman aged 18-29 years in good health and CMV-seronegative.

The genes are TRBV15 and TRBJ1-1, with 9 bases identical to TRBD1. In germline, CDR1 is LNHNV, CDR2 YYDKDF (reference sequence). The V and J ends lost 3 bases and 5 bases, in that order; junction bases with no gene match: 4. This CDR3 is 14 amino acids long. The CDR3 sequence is CATSRGTGRTEAFF. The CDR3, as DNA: TGTGCCACCAGCAGGGGGACAGGGCGGACTGAAGCTTTCTTT.

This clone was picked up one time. The CDR3 DNA sequence: TGTGCCAGCAGCCACGTTGGGACAGCCTACGAGCAGTACTTC. Its protein product is CASSHVGTAYEQYF. The genes are TRBV14 and TRBJ2-7; 7 nucleotides agree with TRBD1. Looked up from germline, CDR1 is SGHDN and CDR2 is FVKESK. J was trimmed by 2 bases and V by 3 bases; bases with no gene match: 4. The CDR3 has 14 residues.

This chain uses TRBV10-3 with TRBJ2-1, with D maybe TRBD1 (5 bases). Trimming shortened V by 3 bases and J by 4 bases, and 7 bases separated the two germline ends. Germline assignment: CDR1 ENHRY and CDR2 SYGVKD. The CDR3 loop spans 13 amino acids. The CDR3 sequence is CAISEGDYNEQFF. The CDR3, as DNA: TGTGCCATCAGTGAAGGGGATTACAATGAGCAGTTCTTC.

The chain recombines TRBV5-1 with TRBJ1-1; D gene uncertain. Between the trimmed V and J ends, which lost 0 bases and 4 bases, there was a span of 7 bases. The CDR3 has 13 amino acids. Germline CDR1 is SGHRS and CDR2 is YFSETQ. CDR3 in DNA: TGCGCCAGCAGCTTGGTGAGTCCCACTGAAGCTTTCTTT. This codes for CASSLVSPTEAFF.

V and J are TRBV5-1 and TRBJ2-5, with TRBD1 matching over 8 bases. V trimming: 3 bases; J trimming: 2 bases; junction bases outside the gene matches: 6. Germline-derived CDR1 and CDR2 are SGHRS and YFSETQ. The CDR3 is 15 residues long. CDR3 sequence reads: CASSSGQGRQETQYF. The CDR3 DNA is TGCGCCAGCAGCTCCGGACAGGGAAGACAAGAGACCCAGTACTTC. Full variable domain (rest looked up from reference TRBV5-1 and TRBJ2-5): KAGVTQTPRYLIKTRGQQVTLSCSPISGHRSVSWYQQTPGQGLQFLFEYFSETQRNKGNFPGRFSGRQFSNSRSEMNVSTLELGDSALYLCASSSGQGRQETQYFGPGTRLLVL.

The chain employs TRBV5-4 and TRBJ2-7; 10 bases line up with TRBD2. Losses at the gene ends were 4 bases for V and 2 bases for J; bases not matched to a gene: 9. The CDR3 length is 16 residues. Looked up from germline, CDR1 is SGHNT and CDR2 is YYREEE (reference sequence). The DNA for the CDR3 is TGTGCCAGCAGCGTAGCCGGGACTAGCGTACCCTACGAGCAGTACTTC. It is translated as CASSVAGTSVPYEQYF.

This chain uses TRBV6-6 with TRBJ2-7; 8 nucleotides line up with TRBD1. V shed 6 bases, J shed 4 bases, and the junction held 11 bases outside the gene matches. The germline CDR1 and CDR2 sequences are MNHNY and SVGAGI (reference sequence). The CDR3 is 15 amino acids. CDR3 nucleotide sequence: TGTGCCAGCAGCTCAACAGGGGGAGGTTGGTACGAGCAGTACTTC. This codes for CASSSTGGGWYEQYF.

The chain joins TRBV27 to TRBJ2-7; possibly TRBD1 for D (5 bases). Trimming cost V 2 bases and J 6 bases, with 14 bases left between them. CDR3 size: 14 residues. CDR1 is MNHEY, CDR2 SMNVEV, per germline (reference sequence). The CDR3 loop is CASSLGQGIGEQYF. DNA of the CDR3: TGTGCCAGCAGTTTAGGCCAGGGTATCGGCGAGCAGTACTTC.

In DNA form, the CDR3 reads TGTGCCAGCAGTCCTGACAGGGGGCTCGGCTACACCTTC. Residues: CASSPDRGLGYTF. The rearrangement uses TRBV27 and TRBJ1-2, with 10 positions matching TRBD1. This CDR3 spans 13 amino acids. Germline V gene data show CDR1 as MNHEY and CDR2 as SMNVEV (reference sequence). The V and J ends lost 5 bases and 8 bases, in that order; junction bases with no gene match: 5.

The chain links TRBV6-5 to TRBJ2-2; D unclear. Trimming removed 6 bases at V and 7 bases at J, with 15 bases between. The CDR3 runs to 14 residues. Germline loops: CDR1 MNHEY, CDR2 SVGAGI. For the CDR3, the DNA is TGTGCCAGCAGACGCCAGGCCTGGAACGGGGAGCTGTTTTTT. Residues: CASRRQAWNGELFF.

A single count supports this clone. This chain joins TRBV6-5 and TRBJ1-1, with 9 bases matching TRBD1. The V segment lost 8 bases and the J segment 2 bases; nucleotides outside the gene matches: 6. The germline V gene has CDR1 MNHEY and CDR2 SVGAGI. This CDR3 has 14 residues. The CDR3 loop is CASGGQGLNTEAFF. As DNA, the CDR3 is TGTGCCAGCGGGGGACAGGGTCTTAACACTGAAGCTTTCTTT.

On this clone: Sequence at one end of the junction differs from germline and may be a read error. The CDR3 spells CASSVGLAGVSSEQYF. For the CDR3, the DNA is TGTGCCAGCAGCGTAGGACTAGCGGGAGTTTCCTCCGAGCAGTACTTC. V and J are TRBV9 and TRBJ2-7, with 12 bases lining up with TRBD2. The CDR3 loop spans 16 amino acids. Germline CDR1 SGDLS, CDR2 YYNGEE.